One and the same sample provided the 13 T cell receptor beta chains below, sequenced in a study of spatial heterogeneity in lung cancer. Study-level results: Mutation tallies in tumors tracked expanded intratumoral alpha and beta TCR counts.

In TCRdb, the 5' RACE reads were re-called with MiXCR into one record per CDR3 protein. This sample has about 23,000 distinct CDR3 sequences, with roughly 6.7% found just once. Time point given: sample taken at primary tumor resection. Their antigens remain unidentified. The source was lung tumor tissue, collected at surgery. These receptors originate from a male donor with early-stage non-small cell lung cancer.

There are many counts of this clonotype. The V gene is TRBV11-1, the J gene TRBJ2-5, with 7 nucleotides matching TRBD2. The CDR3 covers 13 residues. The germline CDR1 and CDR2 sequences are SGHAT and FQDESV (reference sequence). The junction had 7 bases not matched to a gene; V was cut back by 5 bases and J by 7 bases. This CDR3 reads CASSPRGVVTQYF. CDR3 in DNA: TGTGCCAGCAGCCCTCGGGGGGTAGTGACCCAGTACTTC.

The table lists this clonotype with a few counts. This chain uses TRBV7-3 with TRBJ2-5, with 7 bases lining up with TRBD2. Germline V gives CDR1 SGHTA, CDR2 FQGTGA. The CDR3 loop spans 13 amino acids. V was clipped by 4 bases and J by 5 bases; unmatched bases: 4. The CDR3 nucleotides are TGTGCCAGCAGCTCCCGGGGGGATGAGACCCAGTACTTC. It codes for CASSSRGDETQYF. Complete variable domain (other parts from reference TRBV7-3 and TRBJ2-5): GAGVSQTPSNKVTEKGKYVELRCDPISGHTALYWYRQSLGQGPEFLIYFQGTGAADDSGLPNDRFFAVRPEGSVSTLKIQRTERGDSAVYLCASSSRGDETQYFGPGTRLLVL.

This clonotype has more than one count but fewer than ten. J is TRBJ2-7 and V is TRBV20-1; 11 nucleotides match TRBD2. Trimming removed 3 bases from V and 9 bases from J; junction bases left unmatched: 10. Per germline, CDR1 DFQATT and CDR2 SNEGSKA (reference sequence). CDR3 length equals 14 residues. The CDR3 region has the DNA TGCAGTGCTAGGGCACCGGGACTAGCGGTGGGGCAGTACTTC. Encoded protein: CSARAPGLAVGQYF.

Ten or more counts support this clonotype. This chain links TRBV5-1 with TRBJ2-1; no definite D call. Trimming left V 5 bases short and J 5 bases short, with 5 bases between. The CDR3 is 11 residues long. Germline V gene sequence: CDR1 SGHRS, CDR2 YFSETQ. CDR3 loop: CASSGNNEQFF. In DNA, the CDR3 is TGCGCCAGCAGTGGTAACAATGAGCAGTTCTTC.

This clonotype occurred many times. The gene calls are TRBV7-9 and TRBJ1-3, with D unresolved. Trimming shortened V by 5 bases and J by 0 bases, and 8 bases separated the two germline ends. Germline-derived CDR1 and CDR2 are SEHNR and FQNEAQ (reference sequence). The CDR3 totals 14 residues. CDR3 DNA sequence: TGTGCCAGCAGCCCAGGTTCCTCTGGAAACACCATATATTTT. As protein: CASSPGSSGNTIYF.

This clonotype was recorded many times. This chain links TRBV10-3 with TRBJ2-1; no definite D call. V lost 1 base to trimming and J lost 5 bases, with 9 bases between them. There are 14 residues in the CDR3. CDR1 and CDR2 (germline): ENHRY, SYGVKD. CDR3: CAISEFQRDNEQFF. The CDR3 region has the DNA TGTGCCATCAGTGAGTTTCAGCGCGACAATGAGCAGTTCTTC.

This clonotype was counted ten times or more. The CDR3 DNA is TGCGCCAGCAGTTGGGCCCCAAACACCGGGGAGCTGTTTTTT. Translated, it gives CASSWAPNTGELFF. The gene calls are TRBV5-1 and TRBJ2-2; D remains unclear. V was pared by 5 bases and J by 2 bases, with 10 bases between. This CDR3 spans 14 amino acids. Germline V gene data show CDR1 as SGHRS and CDR2 as YFSETQ.

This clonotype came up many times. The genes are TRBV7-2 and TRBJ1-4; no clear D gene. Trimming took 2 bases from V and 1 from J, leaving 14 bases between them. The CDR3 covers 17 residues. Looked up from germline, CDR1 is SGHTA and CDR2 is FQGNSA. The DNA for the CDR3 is TGTGCCAGCAGCTTACGGGGAGGTTCCTTAACTAATGAAAAACTGTTTTTT. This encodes CASSLRGGSLTNEKLFF.

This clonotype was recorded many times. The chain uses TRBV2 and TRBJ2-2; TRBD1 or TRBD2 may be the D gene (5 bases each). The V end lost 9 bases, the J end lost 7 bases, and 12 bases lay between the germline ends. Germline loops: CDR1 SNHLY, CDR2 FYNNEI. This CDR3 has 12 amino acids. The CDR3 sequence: CARGVGGGELFF. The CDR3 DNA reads TGTGCCAGGGGGGTTGGTGGCGGGGAGCTGTTTTTT. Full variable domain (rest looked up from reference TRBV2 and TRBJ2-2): EPEVTQTPSHQVTQMGQEVILRCVPISNHLYFYWYRQILGQKVEFLVSFYNNEISEKSEIFDDQFSVERPDGSNFTLKIRSTKLEDSAMYFCARGVGGGELFFGEGSRLTVL.

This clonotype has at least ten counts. The CDR3 nucleotides are TGTGCCAGCAGCTTAGCAGGGGTGGGCACCGGGGAGCTGTTTTTT. It is translated as CASSLAGVGTGELFF. The V gene is TRBV7-7, the J gene TRBJ2-2; a weak D match, TRBD1 (5 bases). The CDR3 spans 15 residues. Germline CDR1 SSHAT, CDR2 FNYEAQ (reference sequence). Trimming removed 0 bases at V and 4 bases at J, with 9 bases between.

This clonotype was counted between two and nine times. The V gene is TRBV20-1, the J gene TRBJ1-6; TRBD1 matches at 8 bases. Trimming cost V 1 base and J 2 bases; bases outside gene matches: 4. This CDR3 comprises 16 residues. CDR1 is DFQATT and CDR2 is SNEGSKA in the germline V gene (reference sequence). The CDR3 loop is CSARGTGQAYNSPLHF. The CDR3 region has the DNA TGCAGTGCTAGAGGAACGGGACAGGCCTATAATTCACCCCTCCACTTT.

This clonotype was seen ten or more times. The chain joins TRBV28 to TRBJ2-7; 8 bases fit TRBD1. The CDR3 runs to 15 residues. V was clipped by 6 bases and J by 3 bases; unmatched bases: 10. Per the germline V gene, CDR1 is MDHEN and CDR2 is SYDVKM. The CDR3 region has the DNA TGTGCCAGCAGACTTAGACAGGGGCAGGTCTACGAGCAGTACTTC. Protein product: CASRLRQGQVYEQYF.

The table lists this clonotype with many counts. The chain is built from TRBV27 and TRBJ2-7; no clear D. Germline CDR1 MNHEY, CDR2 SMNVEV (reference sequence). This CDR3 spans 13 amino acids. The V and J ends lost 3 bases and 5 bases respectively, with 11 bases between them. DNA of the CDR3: TGTGCCAGCAGTTTGGGCAGTGGGCACGAGCAGTACTTC. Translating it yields CASSLGSGHEQYF.